This T cell receptor beta chain stems from a study of blood T cell repertoires in COVID-19. Overall study context: Sample material is recorded as cDNA or gDNA derived from T cells, B-cell-depleted T cells, or PBMCs.

A remark on this clone: An end of the junction does not agree with germline; a read error may underlie this.

Looked up from germline, CDR1 is SGHAT and CDR2 is FQNNGV. CDR3 length: 14 residues. Original processing methods: Reference gene primer amplification yielded estimated nucleated cell counts. This table comes from immunoSEQ multiplex PCR, and its TCRdb copy is limited to in-frame clones, with some not included. D and trimming come from the DNA, and the V and J calls and clone size come from that table. The table lists 120,000 to 150,000 clones, 82% of them singletons. Sample: peripheral blood. This clonotype originated in a woman older than 75 with acute or convalescent COVID-19. The chain couples TRBV11-2 to TRBJ2-5; tentatively, D is TRBD2 (5 bases). CDR3: CASSLGRWGEAQYF. CDR3 coding DNA: TGTGCCAGCAGCTTAGGCCGTTGGGGAGAGGCCCAGTACTTC.